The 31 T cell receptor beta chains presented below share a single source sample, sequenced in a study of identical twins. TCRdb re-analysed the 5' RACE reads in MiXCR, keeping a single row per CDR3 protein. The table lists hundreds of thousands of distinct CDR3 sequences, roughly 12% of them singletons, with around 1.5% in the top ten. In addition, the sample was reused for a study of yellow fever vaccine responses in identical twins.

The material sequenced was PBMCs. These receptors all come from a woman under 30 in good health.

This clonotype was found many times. The CDR3 protein is CSASRRRAGANVLTF. The CDR3, as DNA: TGCAGTGCTAGCCGCCGGAGGGCTGGGGCCAACGTCCTGACTTTC. The J gene is TRBJ2-6, the V gene TRBV20-1; possibly TRBD2 for D (6 bases). V was clipped by 3 bases and J by 2 bases, with 11 bases between them. The CDR3 extends over 15 amino acids. Germline CDR1 and CDR2: DFQATT and SNEGSKA (reference sequence).

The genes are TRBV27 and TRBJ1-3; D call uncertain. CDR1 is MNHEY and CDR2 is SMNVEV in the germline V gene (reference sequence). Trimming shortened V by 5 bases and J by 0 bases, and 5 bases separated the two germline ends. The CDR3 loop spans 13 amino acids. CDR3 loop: CASSEYSGNTIYF. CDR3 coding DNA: TGTGCCAGCAGTGAGTACTCTGGAAACACCATATATTTT.

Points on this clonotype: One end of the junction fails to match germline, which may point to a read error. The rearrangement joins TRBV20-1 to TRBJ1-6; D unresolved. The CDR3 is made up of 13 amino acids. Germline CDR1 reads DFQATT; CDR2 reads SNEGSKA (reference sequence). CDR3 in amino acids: CSARDGSTSESYF. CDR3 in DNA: TGCAGTGCTAGAGATGGAAGTACCAGTGAGTCCTACTTT.

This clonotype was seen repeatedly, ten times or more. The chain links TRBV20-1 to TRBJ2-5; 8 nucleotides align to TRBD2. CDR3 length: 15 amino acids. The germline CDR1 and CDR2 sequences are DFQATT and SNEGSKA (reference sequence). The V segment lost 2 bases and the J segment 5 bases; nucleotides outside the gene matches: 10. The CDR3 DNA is TGCAGTGCTAGACCCCAAACTAGCGGCAGGGAGACCCAGTACTTC. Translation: CSARPQTSGRETQYF.

CDR3: CSAKTGTGQETQYF. DNA for the CDR3: TGCAGTGCTAAAACCGGGACAGGGCAAGAGACCCAGTACTTC. V gene TRBV20-1 combines with J gene TRBJ2-5, with 9 nucleotides matching TRBD1. The CDR3 loop spans 14 amino acids. Losses at the gene ends were 4 bases for V and 2 bases for J; bases not matched to a gene: 5. Germline V gives CDR1 DFQATT, CDR2 SNEGSKA (reference sequence).

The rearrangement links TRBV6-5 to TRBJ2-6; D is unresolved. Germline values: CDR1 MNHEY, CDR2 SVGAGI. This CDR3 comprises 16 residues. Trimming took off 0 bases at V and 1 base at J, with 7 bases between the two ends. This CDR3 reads CASSYSSFSGANVLTF. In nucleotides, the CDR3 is TGTGCCAGCAGTTACTCTTCCTTTTCTGGGGCCAACGTCCTGACTTTC.

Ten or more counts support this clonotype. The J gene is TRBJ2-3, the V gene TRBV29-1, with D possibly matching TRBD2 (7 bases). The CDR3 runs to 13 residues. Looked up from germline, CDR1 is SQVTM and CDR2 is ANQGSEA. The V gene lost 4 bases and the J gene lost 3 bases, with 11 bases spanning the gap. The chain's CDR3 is CSVAGGLTDTQYF. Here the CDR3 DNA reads TGCAGCGTTGCGGGGGGCTTAACAGATACGCAGTATTTT.

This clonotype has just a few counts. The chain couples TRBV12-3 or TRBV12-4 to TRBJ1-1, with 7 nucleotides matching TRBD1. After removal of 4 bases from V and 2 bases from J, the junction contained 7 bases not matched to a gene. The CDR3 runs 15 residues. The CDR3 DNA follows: TGTGCCAGCAGTTCGGGGGGACAGATCAACACTGAAGCTTTCTTT. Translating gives CASSSGGQINTEAFF.

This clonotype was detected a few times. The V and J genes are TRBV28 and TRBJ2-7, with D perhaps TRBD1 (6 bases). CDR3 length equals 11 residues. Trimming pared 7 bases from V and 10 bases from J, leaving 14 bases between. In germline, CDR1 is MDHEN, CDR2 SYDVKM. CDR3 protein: CASTQQGGQYF. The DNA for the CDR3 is TGTGCCAGCACCCAACAGGGTGGCCAGTACTTC. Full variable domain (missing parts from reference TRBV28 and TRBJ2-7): DVKVTQSSRYLVKRTGEKVFLECVQDMDHENMFWYRQDPGLGLRLIYFSYDVKMKEKGDIPEGYSVSREKKERFSLILESASTNQTSMYLCASTQQGGQYFGPGTRLTVT.

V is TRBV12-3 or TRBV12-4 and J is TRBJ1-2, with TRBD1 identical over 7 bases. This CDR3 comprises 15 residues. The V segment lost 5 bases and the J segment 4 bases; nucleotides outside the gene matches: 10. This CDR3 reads CASSGGGQMVYGYTF. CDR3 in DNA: TGTGCCAGCAGTGGGGGGGGACAGATGGTCTATGGCTACACCTTC.

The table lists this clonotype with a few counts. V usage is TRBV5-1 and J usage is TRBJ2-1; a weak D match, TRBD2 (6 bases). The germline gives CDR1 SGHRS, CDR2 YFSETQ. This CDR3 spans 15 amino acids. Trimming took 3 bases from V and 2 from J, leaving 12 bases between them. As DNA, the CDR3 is TGCGCCAGCAGCTGGGAGGTACGACCCTACAATGAGCAGTTCTTC. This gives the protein CASSWEVRPYNEQFF.

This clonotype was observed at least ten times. The CDR3 spells CASSQPTYYSYNEQFF. In nucleotides, the CDR3 is TGCGCCAGCAGCCAACCGACGTACTACTCCTACAATGAGCAGTTCTTC. The chain combines TRBV4-1 with TRBJ2-1; no definite D call. The ends were cut back, 2 bases at V and 0 bases at J, with 11 bases in the middle. The germline V gene encodes CDR1 MGHRA and CDR2 YSYEKL. The CDR3 sequence is 16 residues long.

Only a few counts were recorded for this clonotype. Here the CDR3 DNA reads TGTGCCACCAGTGACCGGGACAGGGGGCAAGGAAATGAGCAGTTCTTC. Protein product: CATSDRDRGQGNEQFF. V is TRBV24-1 and J is TRBJ2-1; 12 nucleotides align to TRBD1. The CDR3 length is 16 residues. V trimming: 4 bases; J trimming: 7 bases; junction bases outside the gene matches: 7. Germline V CDR1 and CDR2: KGHDR, SFDVKD.

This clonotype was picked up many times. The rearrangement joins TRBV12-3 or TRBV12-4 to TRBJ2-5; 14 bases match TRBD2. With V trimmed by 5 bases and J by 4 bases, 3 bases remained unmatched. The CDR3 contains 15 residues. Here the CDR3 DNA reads TGTGCCAGCAGTCCCGGGACTAGCGGGGGAGAGACCCAGTACTTC. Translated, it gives CASSPGTSGGETQYF.

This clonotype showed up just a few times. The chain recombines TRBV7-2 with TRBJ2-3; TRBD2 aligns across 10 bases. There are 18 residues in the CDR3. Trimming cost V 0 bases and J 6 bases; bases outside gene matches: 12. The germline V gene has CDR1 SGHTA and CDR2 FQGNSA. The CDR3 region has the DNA TGTGCCAGCAGCTTAGCGGGGGGGGCTAGCGGGAGTCTGGATACGCAGTATTTT. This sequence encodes CASSLAGGASGSLDTQYF.

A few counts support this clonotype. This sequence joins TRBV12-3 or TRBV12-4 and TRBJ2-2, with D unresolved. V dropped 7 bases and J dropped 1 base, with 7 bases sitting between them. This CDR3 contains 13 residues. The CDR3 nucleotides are TGTGCCAGCATCGCCCAGAACACCGGGGAGCTGTTTTTT. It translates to CASIAQNTGELFF.

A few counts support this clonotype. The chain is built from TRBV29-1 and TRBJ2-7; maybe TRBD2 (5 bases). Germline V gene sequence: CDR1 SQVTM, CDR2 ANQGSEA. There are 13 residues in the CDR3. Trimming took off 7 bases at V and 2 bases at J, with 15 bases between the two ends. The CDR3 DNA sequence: TGCAGCGCCCAGGATGGGAGAACCTACGAGCAGTACTTC. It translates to CSAQDGRTYEQYF.

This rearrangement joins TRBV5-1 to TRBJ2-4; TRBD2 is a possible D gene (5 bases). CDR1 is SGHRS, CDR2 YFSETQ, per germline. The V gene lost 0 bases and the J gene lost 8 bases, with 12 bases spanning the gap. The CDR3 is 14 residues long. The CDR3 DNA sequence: TGCGCCAGCAGCTTGGGGGGAGTAGAACACATTCAGTACTTC. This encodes CASSLGGVEHIQYF.

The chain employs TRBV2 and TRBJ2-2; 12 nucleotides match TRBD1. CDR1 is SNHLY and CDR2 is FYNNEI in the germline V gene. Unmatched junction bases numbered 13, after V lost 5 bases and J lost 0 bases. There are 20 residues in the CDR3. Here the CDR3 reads CASSTTPLGTGGANTGELFF. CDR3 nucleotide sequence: TGTGCCAGCAGTACTACCCCCCTCGGGACAGGGGGCGCGAACACCGGGGAGCTGTTTTTT.

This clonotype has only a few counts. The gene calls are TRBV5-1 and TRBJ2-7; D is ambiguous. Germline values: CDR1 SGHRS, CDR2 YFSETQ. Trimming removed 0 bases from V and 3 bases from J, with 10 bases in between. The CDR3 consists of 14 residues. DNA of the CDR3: TGCGCCAGCAGCTTGGCCTCGACGGGCTACGAGCAGTACTTC. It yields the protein CASSLASTGYEQYF.

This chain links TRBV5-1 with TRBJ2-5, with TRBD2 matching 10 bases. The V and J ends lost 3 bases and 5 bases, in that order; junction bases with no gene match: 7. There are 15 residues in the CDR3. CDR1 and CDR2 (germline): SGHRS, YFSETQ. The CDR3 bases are TGCGCCAGCAGCTCTAGCGGGAGAAGTCCCGAGACCCAGTACTTC. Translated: CASSSSGRSPETQYF.

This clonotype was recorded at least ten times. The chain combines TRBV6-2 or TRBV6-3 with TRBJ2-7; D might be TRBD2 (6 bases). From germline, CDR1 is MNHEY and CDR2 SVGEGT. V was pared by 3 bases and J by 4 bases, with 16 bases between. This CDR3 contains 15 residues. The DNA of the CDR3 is TGTGCCAGCAGTTATGTCGGGAGTAGGGAGTACGAGCAGTACTTC. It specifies CASSYVGSREYEQYF.

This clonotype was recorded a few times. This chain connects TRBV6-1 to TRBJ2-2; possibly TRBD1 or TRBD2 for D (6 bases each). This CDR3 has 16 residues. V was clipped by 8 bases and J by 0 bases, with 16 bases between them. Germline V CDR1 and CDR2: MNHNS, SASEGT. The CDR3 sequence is CASCRGLPSNTGELFF. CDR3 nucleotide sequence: TGTGCCAGCTGCAGGGGACTCCCTTCGAACACCGGGGAGCTGTTTTTT.

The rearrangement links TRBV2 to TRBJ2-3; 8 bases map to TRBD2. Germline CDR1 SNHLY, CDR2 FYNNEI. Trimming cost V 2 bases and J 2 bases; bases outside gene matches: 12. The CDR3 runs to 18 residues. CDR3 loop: CASSEIVRGGRDTDTQYF. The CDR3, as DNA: TGTGCCAGCAGTGAAATAGTACGGGGGGGCCGGGACACAGATACGCAGTATTTT.

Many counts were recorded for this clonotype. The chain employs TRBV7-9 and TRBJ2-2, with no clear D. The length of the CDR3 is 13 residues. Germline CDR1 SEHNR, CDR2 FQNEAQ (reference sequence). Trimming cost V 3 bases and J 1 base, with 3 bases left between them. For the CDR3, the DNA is TGTGCCAGCAGCTTTGGGAACACCGGGGAGCTGTTTTTT. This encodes CASSFGNTGELFF.

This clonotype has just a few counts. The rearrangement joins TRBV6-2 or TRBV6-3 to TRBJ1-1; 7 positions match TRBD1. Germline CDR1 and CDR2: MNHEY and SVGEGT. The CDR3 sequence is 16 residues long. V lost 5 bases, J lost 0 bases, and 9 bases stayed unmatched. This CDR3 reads CASSIRTGSMNTEAFF. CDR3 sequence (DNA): TGTGCCAGCAGTATCCGGACAGGTTCCATGAACACTGAAGCTTTCTTT.

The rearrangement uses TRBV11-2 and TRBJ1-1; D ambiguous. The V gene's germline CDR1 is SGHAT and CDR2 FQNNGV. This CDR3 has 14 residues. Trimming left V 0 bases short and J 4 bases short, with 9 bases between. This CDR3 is CASSLEERSTEAFF. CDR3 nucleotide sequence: TGTGCCAGCAGCTTAGAGGAGAGGAGCACTGAAGCTTTCTTT.

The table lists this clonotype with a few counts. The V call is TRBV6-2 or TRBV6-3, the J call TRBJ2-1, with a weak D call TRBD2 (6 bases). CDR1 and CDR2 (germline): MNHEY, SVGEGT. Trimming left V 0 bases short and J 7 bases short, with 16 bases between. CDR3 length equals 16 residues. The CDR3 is CASSYSRRGWRNEQFF. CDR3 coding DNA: TGTGCCAGCAGTTACTCGAGGAGGGGTTGGAGGAATGAGCAGTTCTTC.

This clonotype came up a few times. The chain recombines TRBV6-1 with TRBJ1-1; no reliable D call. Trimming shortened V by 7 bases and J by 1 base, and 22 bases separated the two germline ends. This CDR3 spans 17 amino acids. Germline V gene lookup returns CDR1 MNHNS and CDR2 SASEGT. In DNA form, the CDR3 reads TGTGCCAGCACCACTAAAATGTCACTGGGGAGGAACACTGAAGCTTTCTTT. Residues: CASTTKMSLGRNTEAFF.

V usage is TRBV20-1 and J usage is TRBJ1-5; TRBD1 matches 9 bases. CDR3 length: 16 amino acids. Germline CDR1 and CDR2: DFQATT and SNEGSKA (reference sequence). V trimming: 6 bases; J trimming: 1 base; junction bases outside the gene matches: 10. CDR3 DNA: TGCAGTGCAATGACAGGGGGTAGAAGGAGCAATCAGCCCCAGCATTTT. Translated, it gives CSAMTGGRRSNQPQHF.

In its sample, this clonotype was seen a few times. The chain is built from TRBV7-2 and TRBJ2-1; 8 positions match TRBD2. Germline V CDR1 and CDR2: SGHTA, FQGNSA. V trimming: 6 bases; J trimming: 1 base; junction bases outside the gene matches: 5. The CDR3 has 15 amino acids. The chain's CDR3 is CASRTGGHSYNEQFF. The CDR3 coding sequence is TGTGCCAGCAGGACGGGGGGGCATTCCTACAATGAGCAGTTCTTC.